One TCR beta chain is described in this entry. Antigen: not known. This specimen comes from a study of cytomegalovirus exposure and HLA in healthy donors. Broader study findings: Within an earlier analysis, most TCR beta V segments proved productive either about 87% or about 30% of the time. In a later analysis, HLA-associated beta chains showed higher expansion and lower generation probabilities than comparable chains. Most observed TCR sequences were rare, whereas some public TCRs were detected in many donors.

PCR amplification relied on 60 Vbeta primers (plus 13 Jbeta primers). This table comes from immunoSEQ multiplex PCR, and its TCRdb copy is limited to in-frame clones, with some not included. Of 100,000 or so clones listed, about four fifths were seen once; the top ten hold around 6.7%. After removal of 5 bases from V and 5 bases from J, the junction contained 9 bases not matched to a gene. This CDR3 is built from 14 residues. In germline, CDR1 is GTSNPN, CDR2 SVGIG (reference sequence). This receptor was taken from a man aged 25-45 years in good health and CMV-seronegative. Source material: PBMCs. The rearrangement uses TRBV30 and TRBJ1-2, with TRBD1 identical over 9 bases. CDR3 bases: TGTGCCTGGGGCACCGGGACAGGGTGGTATGGCTACACCTTC. It translates to CAWGTGTGWYGYTF.